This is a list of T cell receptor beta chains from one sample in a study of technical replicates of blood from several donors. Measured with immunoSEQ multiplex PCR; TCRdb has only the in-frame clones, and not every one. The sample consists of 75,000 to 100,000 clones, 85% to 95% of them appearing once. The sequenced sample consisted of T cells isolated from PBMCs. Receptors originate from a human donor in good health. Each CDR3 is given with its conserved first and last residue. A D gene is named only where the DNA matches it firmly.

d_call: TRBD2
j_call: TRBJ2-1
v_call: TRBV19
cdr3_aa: CASSWGLAGFNEQFF

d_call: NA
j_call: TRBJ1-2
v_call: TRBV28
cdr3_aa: CASGTGYTF

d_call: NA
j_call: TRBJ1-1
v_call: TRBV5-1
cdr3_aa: CASSFGGGTEAFF

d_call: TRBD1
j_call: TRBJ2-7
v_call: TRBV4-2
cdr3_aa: CASSQLRSVTGQGNHEQYF

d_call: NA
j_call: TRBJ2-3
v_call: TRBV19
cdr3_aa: CASSIARTQYF

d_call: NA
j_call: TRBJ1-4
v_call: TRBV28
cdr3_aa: CASSSGLINEKLFF

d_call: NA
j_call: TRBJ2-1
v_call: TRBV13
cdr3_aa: CASSLEGDEQFF

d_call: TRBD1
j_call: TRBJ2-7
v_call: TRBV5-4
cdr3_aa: CASSVFGTDAYEQYF

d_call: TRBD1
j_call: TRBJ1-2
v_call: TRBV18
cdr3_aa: CASSPRTGEGYTF

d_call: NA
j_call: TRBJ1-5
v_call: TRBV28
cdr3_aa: CASSLAGAQPQHF

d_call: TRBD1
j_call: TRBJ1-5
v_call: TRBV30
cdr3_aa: CAWSAGTGNQPQHF

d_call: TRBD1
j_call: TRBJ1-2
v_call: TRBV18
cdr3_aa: CASSPSGQGGYGYTF

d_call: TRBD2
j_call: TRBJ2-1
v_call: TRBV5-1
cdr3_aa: CASRLAGESYNEQFF

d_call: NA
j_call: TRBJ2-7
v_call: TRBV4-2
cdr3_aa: CASSQPSYEQYF

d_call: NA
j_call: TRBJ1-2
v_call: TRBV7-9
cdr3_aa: CASRPSWGTLGYTF

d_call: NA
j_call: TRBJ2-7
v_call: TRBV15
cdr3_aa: CATSRETVSSYEQYF

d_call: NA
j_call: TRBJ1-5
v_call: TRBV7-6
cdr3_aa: CASSLGPGLRNQPQHF

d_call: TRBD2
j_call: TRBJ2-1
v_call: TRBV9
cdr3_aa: CASSGGSSGRASFLGEQFF

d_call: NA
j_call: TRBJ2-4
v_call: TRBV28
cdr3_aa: CASSLTHREGNIQYF

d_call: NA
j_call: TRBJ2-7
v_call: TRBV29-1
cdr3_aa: CSVELAKQPSYEQYF

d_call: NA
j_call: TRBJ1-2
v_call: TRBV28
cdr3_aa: CASSLQVGRSTF